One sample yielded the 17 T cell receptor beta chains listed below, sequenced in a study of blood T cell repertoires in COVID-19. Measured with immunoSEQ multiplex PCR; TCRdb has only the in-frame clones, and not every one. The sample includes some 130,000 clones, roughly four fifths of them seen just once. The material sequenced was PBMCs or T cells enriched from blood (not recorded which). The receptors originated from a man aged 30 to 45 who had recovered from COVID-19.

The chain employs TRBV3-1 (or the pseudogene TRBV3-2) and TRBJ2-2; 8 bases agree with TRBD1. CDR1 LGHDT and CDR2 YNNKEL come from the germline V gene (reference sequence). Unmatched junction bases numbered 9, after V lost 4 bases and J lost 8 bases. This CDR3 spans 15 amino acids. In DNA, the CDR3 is TGTGCCAGCAGCCCCGGGGACAGGAGAGGGGGGGAGCTGTTTTTT. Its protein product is CASSPGDRRGGELFF.

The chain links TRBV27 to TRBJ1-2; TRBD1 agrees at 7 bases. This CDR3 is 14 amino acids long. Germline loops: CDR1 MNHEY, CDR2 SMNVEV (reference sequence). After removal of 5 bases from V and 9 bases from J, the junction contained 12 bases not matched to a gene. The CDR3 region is CASSPGQELFSYTF. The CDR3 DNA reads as TGTGCCAGCAGTCCTGGACAGGAACTCTTCAGCTACACCTTC.

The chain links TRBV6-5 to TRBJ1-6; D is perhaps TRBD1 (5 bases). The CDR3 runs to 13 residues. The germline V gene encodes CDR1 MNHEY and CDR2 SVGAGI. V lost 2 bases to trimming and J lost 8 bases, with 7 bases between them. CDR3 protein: CASSYTGDSPLHF. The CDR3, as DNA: TGTGCCAGCAGTTACACGGGGGATTCACCCCTCCACTTT.

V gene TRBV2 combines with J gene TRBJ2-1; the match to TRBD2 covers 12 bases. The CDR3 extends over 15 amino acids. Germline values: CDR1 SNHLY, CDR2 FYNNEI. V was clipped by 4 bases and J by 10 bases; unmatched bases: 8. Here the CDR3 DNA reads TGTGCCAGCAGTGCCTTGGCTAGCGGGGGGGGAGAGCAGTTCTTC. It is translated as CASSALASGGGEQFF.

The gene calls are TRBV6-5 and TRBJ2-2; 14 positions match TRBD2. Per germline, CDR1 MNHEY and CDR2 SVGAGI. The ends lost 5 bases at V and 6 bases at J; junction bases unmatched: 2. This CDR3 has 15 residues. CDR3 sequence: CASSPTSGGAGELFF. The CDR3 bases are TGTGCCAGCAGTCCGACTAGCGGGGGGGCCGGGGAGCTGTTTTTT.

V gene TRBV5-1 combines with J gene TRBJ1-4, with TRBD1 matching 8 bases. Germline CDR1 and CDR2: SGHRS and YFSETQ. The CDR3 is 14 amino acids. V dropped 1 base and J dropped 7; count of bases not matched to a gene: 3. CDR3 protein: CASSLTGGREKLFF. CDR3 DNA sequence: TGCGCCAGCAGCTTGACAGGGGGTCGTGAAAAACTGTTTTTT.

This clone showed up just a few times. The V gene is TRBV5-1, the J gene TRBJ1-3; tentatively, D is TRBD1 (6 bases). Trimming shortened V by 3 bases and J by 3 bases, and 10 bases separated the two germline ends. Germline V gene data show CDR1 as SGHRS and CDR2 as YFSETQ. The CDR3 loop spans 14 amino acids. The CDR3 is CASSSGQSGNTIYF. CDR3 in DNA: TGCGCCAGCAGCTCAGGACAGAGTGGAAACACCATATATTTT.

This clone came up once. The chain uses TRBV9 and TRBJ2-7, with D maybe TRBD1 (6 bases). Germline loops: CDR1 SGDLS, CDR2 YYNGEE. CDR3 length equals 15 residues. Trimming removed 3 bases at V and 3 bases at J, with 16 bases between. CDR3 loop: CASSADPGQIYEQYF. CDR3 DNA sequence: TGTGCCAGCAGCGCCGACCCGGGACAAATCTACGAGCAGTACTTC.

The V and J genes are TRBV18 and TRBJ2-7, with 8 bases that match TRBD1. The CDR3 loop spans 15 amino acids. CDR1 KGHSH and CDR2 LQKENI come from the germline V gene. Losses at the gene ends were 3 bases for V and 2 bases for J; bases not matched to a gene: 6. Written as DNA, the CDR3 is TGTGCCAGCTCACCCGCGGACAGGGTAACCTACGAGCAGTACTTC. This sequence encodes CASSPADRVTYEQYF.

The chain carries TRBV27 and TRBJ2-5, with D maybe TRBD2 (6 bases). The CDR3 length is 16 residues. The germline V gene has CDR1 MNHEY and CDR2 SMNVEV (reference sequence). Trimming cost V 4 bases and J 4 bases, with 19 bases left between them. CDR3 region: CASSSTARPGVETQYF. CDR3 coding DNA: TGTGCCAGCAGTTCTACCGCACGGCCGGGGGTAGAGACCCAGTACTTC.

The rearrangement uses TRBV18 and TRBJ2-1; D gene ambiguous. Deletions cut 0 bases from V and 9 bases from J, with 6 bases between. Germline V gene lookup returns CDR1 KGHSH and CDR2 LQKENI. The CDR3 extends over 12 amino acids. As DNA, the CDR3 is TGTGCCAGCTCACCACCGGCGGTTGAGCAGTTCTTC. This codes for CASSPPAVEQFF. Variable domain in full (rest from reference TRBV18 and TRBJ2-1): NAGVMQNPRHLVRRRGQEARLRCSPMKGHSHVYWYRQLPEEGLKFMVYLQKENIIDESGMPKERFSAEFPKEGPSILRIQQVVRGDSAAYFCASSPPAVEQFFGPGTRLTVL.

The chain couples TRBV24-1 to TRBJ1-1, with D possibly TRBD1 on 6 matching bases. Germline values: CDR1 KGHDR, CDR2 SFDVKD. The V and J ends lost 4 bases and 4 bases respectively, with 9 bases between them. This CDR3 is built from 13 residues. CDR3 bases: TGTGCCACCAGTGACGTAGGGGGCACTGAAGCTTTCTTT. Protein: CATSDVGGTEAFF.

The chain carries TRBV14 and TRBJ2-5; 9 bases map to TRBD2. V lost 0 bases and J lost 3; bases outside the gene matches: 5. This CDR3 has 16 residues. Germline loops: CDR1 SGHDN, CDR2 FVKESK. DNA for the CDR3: TGTGCCAGCAGCCAAGATCTAGCGGGGCCTGAAGAGACCCAGTACTTC. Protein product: CASSQDLAGPEETQYF.

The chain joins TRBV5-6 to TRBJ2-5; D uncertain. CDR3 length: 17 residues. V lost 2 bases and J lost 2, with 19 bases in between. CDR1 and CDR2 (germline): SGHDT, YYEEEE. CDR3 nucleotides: TGTGCCAGCAGCTTCAGTCCGAACGGAGCTCTGCAAGAGACCCAGTACTTC. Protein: CASSFSPNGALQETQYF.

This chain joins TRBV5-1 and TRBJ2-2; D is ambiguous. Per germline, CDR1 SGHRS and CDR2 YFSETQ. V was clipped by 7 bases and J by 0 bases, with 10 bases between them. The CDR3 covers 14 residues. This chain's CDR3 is CASQGTANTGELFF. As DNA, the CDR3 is TGCGCCAGCCAAGGAACAGCGAACACCGGGGAGCTGTTTTTT.

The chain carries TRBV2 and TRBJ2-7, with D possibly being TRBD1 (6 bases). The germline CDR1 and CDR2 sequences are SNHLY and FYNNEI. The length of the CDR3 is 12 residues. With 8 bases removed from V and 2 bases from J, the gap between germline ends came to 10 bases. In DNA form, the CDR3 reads TGTGCCAGCGGGGGCCACACCTACGAGCAGTACGTC. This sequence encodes CASGGHTYEQYV.

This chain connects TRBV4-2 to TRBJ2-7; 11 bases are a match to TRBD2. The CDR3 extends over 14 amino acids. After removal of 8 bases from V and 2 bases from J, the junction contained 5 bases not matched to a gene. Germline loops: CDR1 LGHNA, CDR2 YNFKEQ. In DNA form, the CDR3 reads TGTGCCAGCGATGGGACTAGCGGTACCTACGAGCAGTACTTC. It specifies CASDGTSGTYEQYF.